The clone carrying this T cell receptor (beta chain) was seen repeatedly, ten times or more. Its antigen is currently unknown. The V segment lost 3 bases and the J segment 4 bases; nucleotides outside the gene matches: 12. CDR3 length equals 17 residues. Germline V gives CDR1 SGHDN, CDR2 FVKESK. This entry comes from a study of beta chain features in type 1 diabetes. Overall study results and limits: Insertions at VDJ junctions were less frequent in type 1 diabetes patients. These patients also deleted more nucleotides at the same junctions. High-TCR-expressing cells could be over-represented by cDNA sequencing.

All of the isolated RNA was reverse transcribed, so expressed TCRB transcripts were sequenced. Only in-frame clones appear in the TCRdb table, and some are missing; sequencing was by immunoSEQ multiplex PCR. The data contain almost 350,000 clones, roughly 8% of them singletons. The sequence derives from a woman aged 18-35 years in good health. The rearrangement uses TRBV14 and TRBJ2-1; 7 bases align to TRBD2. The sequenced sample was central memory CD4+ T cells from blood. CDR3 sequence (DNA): TGTGCCAGCAGCCACCGCCCCAGCGGGCGGGGGTACAATGAGCAGTTCTTC. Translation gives CASSHRPSGRGYNEQFF.